The source of this T cell receptor beta chain is a study of T-cell memory formation after mild COVID-19. Study-level background: TCR clusters largely stayed donor specific.

As for this clonotype: Its antigen is unknown.

5'RACE with constant-segment primers built TCRalpha and TCRbeta cDNA libraries with UMIs. TCRdb processed the 5' RACE reads anew with MiXCR; each CDR3 protein has one entry. Counted here are roughly 280,000 distinct CDR3 sequences, around 15% occurring once; the ten biggest clones make up roughly 20%. General study results and limits: Detection of some responders pre-infection suggested pre-existing cross-reactive memory T cells participated.

The clonotype was recovered from a man between 18 and 35 years old who had mild COVID-19 (a few samples of this study predate the infection). Cell type and time point are not known. The sequenced sample was PBMCs or a T cell subset sorted from them (not recorded which).

CDR3 residues: CASSFSENEQFF. Written as DNA, the CDR3 is TGTGCCAGCAGCTTTTCTGAAAATGAGCAGTTCTTC. The chain has TRBV5-4 and TRBJ2-1, with D hard to call. Germline V CDR1 and CDR2: SGHNT, YYREEE (reference sequence). This CDR3 comprises 12 residues. V lost 2 bases to trimming and J lost 7 bases, with 7 bases between them.